Below, one TCR beta chain is given with its context. This specimen belongs to a study of blood T cell repertoires in COVID-19. Across the whole study: Acute and convalescent COVID-19 samples came from the United States, Italy and Spain.

Study members were between roughly 18 and 89 years old and lived in fewer than 30 US regions. Clones were sequenced by immunoSEQ multiplex PCR, and TCRdb holds only the in-frame ones, with some missing. This sample has 300,000 to 350,000 clones; 85% to 90% occur once, and the top ten carry around 4.5%. The specimen was PBMCs or T cells enriched from blood (not recorded which). The clonotype comes from a woman aged 18-29 years with acute COVID-19.

CDR3: CASTSPLDTQYF. CDR3 DNA: TGCGCCTCGACTAGCCCCCTGGATACGCAGTATTTT. The chain joins TRBV10-2 to TRBJ2-3; TRBD2 matches 7 bases. The trim removed 11 bases at V and 6 bases at J, leaving 8 bases unmatched. This CDR3 spans 12 amino acids. The germline V gene has CDR1 WSHSY and CDR2 SAAADI.